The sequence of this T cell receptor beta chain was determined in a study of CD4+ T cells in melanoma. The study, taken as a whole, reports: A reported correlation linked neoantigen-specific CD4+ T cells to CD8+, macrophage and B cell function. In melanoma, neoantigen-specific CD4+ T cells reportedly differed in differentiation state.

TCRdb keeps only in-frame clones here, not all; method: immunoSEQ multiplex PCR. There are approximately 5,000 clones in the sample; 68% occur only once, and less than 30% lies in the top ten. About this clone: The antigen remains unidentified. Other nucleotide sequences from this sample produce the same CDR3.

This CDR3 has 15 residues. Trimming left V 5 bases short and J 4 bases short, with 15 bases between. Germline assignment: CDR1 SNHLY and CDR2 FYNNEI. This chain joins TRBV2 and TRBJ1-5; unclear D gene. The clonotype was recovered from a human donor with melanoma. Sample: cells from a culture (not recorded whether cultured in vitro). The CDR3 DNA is TGTGCCAGCAGTTCGAACAGAGGCGGGAATCAGCCCCAGCATTTT. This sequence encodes CASSSNRGGNQPQHF.